What follows are 4 T cell receptor beta chains derived from one specimen sequenced in a study of blood T cell repertoires in COVID-19. Generated by immunoSEQ multiplex PCR, the TCRdb table keeps only in-frame clones and is missing some. The table shows some 150,000 clones, with almost 90% occurring only once. The sequenced sample was peripheral blood. These TCRs come from a woman aged 55-69 years with acute or convalescent COVID-19.

This clone was observed once. The chain joins TRBV28 to TRBJ2-7, with D maybe TRBD2 (5 bases). The CDR3 length is 14 residues. The germline V and J ends were trimmed by 2 bases and 6 bases, with 14 bases remaining between them. Looked up from germline, CDR1 is MDHEN and CDR2 is SYDVKM. The CDR3 DNA is TGTGCCAGCAGTTTACCCAATCTAGCTCGCGAGCAGTACTTC. It codes for CASSLPNLAREQYF.

The genes are TRBV9 and TRBJ1-1; D perhaps matches TRBD1 (5 bases). With 0 bases removed from V and 3 bases from J, the gap between germline ends came to 9 bases. Germline V CDR1 and CDR2: SGDLS, YYNGEE. The CDR3 runs to 14 residues. DNA for the CDR3: TGTGCCAGCAGCGTAGCGATAGGGGACACTGAAGCTTTCTTT. Protein: CASSVAIGDTEAFF. Complete variable domain (other parts from reference TRBV9 and TRBJ1-1): DSGVTQTPKHLITATGQRVTLRCSPRSGDLSVYWYQQSLDQGLQFLIQYYNGEERAKGNILERFSAQQFPDLHSELNLSSLELGDSALYFCASSVAIGDTEAFFGQGTRLTVV.

The rearrangement joins TRBV12-3 or TRBV12-4 to TRBJ1-4, with D hard to call. The length of the CDR3 is 13 residues. The germline V and J ends were trimmed by 7 bases and 5 bases, with 11 bases remaining between them. CDR3 sequence reads: CASTGRNNEKLFF. CDR3 bases: TGTGCCAGCACTGGCAGGAACAATGAAAAACTGTTTTTT.

The V gene is TRBV7-9, the J gene TRBJ2-7; D unresolved. CDR3 length equals 13 residues. Deletions cut 3 bases from V and 0 bases from J, with 6 bases between. The V gene's germline CDR1 is SEHNR and CDR2 FQNEAQ (reference sequence). The CDR3 region has the DNA TGTGCCAGCAGCTTCCCGAGCTCCTACGAGCAGTACTTC. As protein: CASSFPSSYEQYF.